The T cell receptor (beta chain) under discussion was sequenced for a study of shared clonotypes between healthy human individuals. Trimming cost V 0 bases and J 6 bases, with 9 bases left between them. The CDR3 has 13 residues. CDR1 LNHNV and CDR2 YYDKDF come from the germline V gene (reference sequence). Generated by immunoSEQ multiplex PCR, the TCRdb table keeps only in-frame clones and is missing some. The sample includes over a million clones, around 97% of them seen just once. The source is a young man in good health. The sequenced sample consisted of naive CD4+ T cells sorted from blood. Noted subset: CD45RA+ positively selected. The genes are TRBV15 and TRBJ2-7; D gene uncertain. The CDR3 here is CATSRDLGSEQYF. In DNA, the CDR3 is TGTGCCACCAGCAGAGATTTGGGTTCCGAGCAGTACTTC.